These T cell receptor beta chains were read from a single sample in a study of a mutant IDH1 vaccine in newly diagnosed glioma. No antigen is known for these receptors. Method: immunoSEQ multiplex PCR; TCRdb's copy keeps in-frame clones and lacks some. Among fewer than 90,000 clones, approximately 81% were seen once, and the ten largest hold approximately 12%. Sample: PBMCs, taken from a glioma patient whose treatment included an IDH1 peptide vaccine. Receptors were obtained from a man younger than 35 with glioma. Both conserved end residues are part of each CDR3. Each record gives: V gene, CDR3 length, clone size, J gene, D gene, CDR3 DNA, CDR3 protein. A D gene is named only where the DNA matches it firmly. Only some rows state a clone size, as once, few, many or a class for expanded clones.

>TRBV5-6|16|NA|TRBJ1-5|NA
TGTGCCAGCAGCTTGGCCGGGGGGTATAGCAATCAGCCCCAGCATTTT
CASSLAGGYSNQPQHF
>TRBV30|12|NA|TRBJ2-7|NA
TGTGCCTGTCTCAGGGTTGCCTACGAGCAGTACTTC
CACLRVAYEQYF
>TRBV30|14|NA|TRBJ1-4|TRBD1
TGTGCCTGGAGTGGGGACAGGGAACTGGGAAAACTGTTTTTT
CAWSGDRELGKLFF
>TRBV6-1|14|NA|TRBJ2-7|TRBD1
TGTGCCAGCAGAACCGGGACAGGGAAACACGAGCAGTACTTC
CASRTGTGKHEQYF
>TRBV6-1|14|NA|TRBJ1-5|NA
TGTGCCAGCAATCGGGGGGCGCGGGATCAGCCCCAGCATTTT
CASNRGARDQPQHF
>TRBV9|15|NA|TRBJ1-4|TRBD1
TGTGCCAGCAGCGTAGGGGACAGGGGAGGTGAAAAACTGTTTTTT
CASSVGDRGGEKLFF
>TRBV5-6|15|NA|TRBJ2-5|TRBD1
TGTGCCAGCAGCTCGCGGACAGGGTTGATGGAGACCCAGTACTTC
CASSSRTGLMETQYF
>TRBV7-3|14|NA|TRBJ1-2|NA
TGTGCCAGCAGCTTGGGTGGGATGGACTATGGCTACACCTTC
CASSLGGMDYGYTF
>TRBV18|15|NA|TRBJ2-7|NA
TGTGCCAGCTCCCCGTCCGGGACACCTCCCTACGAGCAGTACTTC
CASSPSGTPPYEQYF
>TRBV18|12|NA|TRBJ2-2|NA
TGTGCCAGCTCACCAACACGGGGGGAGCTGTTTTTT
CASSPTRGELFF
>TRBV7-6|15|NA|TRBJ2-7|NA
TGTGCCAGCAGCTTAAGTGGGGGGAGCTCCTACGAGCAGTACTTC
CASSLSGGSSYEQYF
>TRBV30|16|once|TRBJ2-6|NA
TGTGCCTGGAGTGTCCCCGGACTGTGGGGGGCCAACGTCCTGACTTTC
CAWSVPGLWGANVLTF
>TRBV6-6|15|NA|TRBJ2-1|NA
TGTGCCAGCAGTTACTCCGGGGTTAAGTACAATGAGCAGTTCTTC
CASSYSGVKYNEQFF
>TRBV10-3|16|NA|TRBJ2-7|NA
TGTGCCATCAGTGAGCTATATGGGGGGAGGAACTACGAGCAGTACTTC
CAISELYGGRNYEQYF
>TRBV2|13|NA|TRBJ1-2|NA
TGTGCCAGCAGCTCCGACAGTTACTATGGCTACACCTTC
CASSSDSYYGYTF
>TRBV4-2|16|NA|TRBJ1-2|TRBD1
TGTGCCAGCAGCCAACTCGATACCAGGGGGAACTATGGCTACACCTTC
CASSQLDTRGNYGYTF